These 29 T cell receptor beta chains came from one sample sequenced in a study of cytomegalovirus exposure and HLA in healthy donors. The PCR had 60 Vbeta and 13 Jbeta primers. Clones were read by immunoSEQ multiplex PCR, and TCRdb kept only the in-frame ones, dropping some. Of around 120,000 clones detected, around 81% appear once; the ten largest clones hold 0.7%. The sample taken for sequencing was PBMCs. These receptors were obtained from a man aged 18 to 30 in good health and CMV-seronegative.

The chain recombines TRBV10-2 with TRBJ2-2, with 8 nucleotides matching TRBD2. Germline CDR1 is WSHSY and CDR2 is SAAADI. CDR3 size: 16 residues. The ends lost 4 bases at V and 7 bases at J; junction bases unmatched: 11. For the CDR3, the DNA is TGCGCCAGCAGTGTCACCTTCGGGGGGGCCGGCGGGGAGCTGTTTTTT. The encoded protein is CASSVTFGGAGGELFF.

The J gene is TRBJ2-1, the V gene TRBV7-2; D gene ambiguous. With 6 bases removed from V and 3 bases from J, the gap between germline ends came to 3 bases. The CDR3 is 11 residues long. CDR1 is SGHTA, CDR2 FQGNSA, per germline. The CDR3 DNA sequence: TGTGCCAGCAGACTCTACAATGAGCAGTTCTTC. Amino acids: CASRLYNEQFF.

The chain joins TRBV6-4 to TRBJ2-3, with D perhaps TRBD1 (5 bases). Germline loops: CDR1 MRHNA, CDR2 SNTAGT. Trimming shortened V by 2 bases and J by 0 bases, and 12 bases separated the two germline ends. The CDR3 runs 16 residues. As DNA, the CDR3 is TGTGCCAGCAGTGACAAAGGGGATACGAGCACAGATACGCAGTATTTT. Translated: CASSDKGDTSTDTQYF.

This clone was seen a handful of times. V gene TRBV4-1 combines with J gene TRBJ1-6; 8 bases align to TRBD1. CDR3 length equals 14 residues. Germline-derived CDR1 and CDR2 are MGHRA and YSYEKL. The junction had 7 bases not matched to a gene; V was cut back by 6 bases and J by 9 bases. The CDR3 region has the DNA TGCGCCAGCAGGACGGACAGGGATCGTTCACCCCTCCACTTT. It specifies CASRTDRDRSPLHF.

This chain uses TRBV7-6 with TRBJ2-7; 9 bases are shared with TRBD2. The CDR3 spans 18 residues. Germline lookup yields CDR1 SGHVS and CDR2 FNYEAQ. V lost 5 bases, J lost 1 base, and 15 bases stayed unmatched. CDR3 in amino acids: CASSRAVAGGHRSYEQYF. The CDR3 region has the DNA TGTGCCAGCAGCCGAGCGGTGGCGGGGGGGCATCGTTCCTACGAGCAGTACTTC.

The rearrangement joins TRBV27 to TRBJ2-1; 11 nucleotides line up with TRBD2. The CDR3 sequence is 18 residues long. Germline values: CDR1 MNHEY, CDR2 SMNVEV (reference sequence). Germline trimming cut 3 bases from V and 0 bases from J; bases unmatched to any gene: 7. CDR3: CASSFGSGGVSSYNEQFF. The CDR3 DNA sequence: TGTGCCAGCAGTTTCGGTAGCGGGGGGGTAAGCTCCTACAATGAGCAGTTCTTC.

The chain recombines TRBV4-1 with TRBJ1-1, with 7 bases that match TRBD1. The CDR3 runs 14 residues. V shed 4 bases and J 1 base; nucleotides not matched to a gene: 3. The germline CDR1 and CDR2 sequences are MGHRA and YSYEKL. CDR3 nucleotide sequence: TGCGCCAGCAGCCCGACAGGGAGGAACACTGAAGCTTTCTTT. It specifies CASSPTGRNTEAFF.

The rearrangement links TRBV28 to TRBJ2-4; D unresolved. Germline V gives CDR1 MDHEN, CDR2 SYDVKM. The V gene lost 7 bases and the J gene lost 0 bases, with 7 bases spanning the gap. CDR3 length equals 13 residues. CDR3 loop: CASMELAKNIQYF. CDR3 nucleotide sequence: TGTGCCAGCATGGAGCTAGCCAAAAACATTCAGTACTTC.

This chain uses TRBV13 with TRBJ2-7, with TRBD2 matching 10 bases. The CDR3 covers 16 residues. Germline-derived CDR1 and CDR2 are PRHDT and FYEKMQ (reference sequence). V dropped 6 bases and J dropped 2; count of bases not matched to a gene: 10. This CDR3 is CASSSETSGATYEQYF. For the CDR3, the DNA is TGTGCCAGCAGTTCAGAAACTAGCGGGGCTACCTACGAGCAGTACTTC.

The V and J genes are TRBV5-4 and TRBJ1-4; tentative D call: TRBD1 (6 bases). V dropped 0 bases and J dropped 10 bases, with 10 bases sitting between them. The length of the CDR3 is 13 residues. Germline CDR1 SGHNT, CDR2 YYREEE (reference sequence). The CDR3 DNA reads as TGTGCCAGCAGCTTGGAGGGGGTCGGAAAACTGTTTTTT. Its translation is CASSLEGVGKLFF.

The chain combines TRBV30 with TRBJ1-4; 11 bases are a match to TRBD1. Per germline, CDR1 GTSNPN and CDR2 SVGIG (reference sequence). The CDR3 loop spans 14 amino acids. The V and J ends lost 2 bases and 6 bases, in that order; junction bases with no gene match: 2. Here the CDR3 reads CAWSRDRGYEKLFF. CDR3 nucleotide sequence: TGTGCCTGGAGTCGGGACAGGGGGTATGAAAAACTGTTTTTT.

CDR3 in amino acids: CASLDPGLSGNTIYF. As DNA, the CDR3 is TGTGCCAGCCTGGATCCCGGACTATCTGGAAACACCATATATTTT. The chain has TRBV6-1 and TRBJ1-3; D not certain. Between the trimmed V and J ends, which lost 8 bases and 1 base, there was a span of 15 bases. The CDR3 length is 15 residues. Germline-derived CDR1 and CDR2 are MNHNS and SASEGT.

The CDR3, as DNA: TGTGCCAGCAGCCAAGATTTCCAGGGCGCAGATACGCAGTATTTT. Protein: CASSQDFQGADTQYF. V gene TRBV4-2 combines with J gene TRBJ2-3; tentative D call: TRBD1 (5 bases). This CDR3 is 15 amino acids long. V dropped 0 bases and J dropped 4 bases, with 11 bases sitting between them. Germline lookup yields CDR1 LGHNA and CDR2 YNFKEQ.

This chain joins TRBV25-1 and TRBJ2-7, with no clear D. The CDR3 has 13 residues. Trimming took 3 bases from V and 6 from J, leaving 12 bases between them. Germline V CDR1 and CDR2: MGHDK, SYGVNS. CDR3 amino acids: CASSDYGTAEQYF. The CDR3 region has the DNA TGTGCCAGCAGTGACTACGGCACAGCCGAGCAGTACTTC.

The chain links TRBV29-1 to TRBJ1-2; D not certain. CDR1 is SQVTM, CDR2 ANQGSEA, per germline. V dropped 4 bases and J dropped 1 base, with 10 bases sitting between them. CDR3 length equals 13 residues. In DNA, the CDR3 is TGCAGCGTTGTCCCTGAGGGTAACTATGGCTACACCTTC. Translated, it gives CSVVPEGNYGYTF.

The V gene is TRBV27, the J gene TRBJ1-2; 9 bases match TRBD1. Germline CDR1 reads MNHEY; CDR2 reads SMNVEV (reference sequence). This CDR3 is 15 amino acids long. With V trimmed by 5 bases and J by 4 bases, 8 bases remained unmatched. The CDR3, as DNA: TGTGCCAGCAGTACTACGACAGGGGGTAGCTATGGCTACACCTTC. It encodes CASSTTTGGSYGYTF.

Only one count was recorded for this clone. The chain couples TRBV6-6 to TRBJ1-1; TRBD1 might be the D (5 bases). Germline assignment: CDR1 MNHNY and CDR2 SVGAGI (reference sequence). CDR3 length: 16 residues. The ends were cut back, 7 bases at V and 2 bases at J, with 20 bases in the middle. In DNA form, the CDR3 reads TGTGCCAGCATTGCCAGGGATGGATCTTTAAACACTGAAGCTTTCTTT. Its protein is CASIARDGSLNTEAFF.

The CDR3 nucleotides read TGCGCCAGCAGCTTGGACTACTACGAGCAGTACTTC. Translated, it gives CASSLDYYEQYF. The gene calls are TRBV5-1 and TRBJ2-7; D not certain. This CDR3 is 12 amino acids long. Per germline, CDR1 SGHRS and CDR2 YFSETQ. V was trimmed by 0 bases and J by 3 bases, leaving 4 bases between them.

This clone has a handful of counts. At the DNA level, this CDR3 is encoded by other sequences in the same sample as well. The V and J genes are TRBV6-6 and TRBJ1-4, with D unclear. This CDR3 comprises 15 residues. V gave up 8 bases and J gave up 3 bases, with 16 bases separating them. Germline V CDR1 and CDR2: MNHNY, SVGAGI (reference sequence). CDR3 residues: CASRGYVDSNEKLFF. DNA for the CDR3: TGTGCCAGCCGGGGTTACGTGGATTCTAATGAAAAACTGTTTTTT.

CDR3 residues: CASSSPLQTGRLVTTNEKLFF. CDR3 DNA sequence: TGCGCCAGCAGCTCCCCTTTACAGACAGGCCGGTTAGTTACAACTAATGAAAAACTGTTTTTT. The rearrangement links TRBV4-1 to TRBJ1-4; the D gene is possibly TRBD1 (6 bases). The CDR3 length is 21 residues. Germline loops: CDR1 MGHRA, CDR2 YSYEKL. The V end lost 5 bases, the J end lost 0 bases, and 28 bases lay between the germline ends.

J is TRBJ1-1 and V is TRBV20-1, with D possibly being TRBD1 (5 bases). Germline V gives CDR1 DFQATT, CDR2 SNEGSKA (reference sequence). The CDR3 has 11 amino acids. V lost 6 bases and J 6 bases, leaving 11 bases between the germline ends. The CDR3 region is CSASAGSEAFF. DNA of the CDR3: TGCAGTGCAAGCGCAGGGTCTGAAGCTTTCTTT.

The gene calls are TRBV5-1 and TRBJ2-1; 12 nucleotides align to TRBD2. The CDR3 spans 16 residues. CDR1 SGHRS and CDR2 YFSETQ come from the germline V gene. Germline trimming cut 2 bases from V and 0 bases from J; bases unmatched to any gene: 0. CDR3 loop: CASSLLAGGSYNEQFF. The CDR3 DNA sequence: TGCGCCAGCAGCTTACTAGCGGGGGGCTCCTACAATGAGCAGTTCTTC.

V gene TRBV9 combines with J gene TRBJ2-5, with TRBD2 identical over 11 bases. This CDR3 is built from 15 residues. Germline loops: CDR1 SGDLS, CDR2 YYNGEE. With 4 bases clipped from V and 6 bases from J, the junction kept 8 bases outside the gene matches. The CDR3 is CASSLGTSGEKTQYF. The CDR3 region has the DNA TGTGCCAGCAGCCTAGGGACTAGCGGTGAAAAGACCCAGTACTTC.

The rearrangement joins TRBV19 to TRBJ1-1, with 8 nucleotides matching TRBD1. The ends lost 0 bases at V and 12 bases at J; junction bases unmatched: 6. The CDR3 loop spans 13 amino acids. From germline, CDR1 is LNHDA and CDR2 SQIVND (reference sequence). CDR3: CASSIDRGQGTFF. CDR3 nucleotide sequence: TGTGCCAGTAGTATAGACAGGGGGCAAGGAACTTTCTTT.

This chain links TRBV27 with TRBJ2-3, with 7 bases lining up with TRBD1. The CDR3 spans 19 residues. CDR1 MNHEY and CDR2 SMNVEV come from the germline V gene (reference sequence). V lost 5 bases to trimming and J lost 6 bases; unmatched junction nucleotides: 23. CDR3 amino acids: CASSPRHVTDTIRGDTQYF. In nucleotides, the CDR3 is TGTGCCAGCAGTCCGCGCCACGTGACTGACACAATCAGGGGGGATACGCAGTATTTT.

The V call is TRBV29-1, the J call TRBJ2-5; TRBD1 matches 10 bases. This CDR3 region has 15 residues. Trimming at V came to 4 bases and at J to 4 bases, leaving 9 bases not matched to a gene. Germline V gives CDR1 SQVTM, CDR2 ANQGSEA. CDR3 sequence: CSVVLGQGKRETQYF. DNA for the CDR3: TGCAGCGTTGTTTTGGGACAGGGGAAAAGAGAGACCCAGTACTTC.

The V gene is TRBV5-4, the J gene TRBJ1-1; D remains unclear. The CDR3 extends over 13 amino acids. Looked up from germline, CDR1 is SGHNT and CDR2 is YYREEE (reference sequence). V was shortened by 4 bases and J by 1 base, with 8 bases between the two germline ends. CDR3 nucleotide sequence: TGTGCCAGCAGCGTCGCAGAGAACACTGAAGCTTTCTTT. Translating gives CASSVAENTEAFF. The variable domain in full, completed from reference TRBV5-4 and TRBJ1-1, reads ETGVTQSPTHLIKTRGQQVTLRCSSQSGHNTVSWYQQALGQGPQFIFQYYREEENGRGNFPPRFSGLQFPNYSSELNVNALELDDSALYLCASSVAENTEAFFGQGTRLTVV.

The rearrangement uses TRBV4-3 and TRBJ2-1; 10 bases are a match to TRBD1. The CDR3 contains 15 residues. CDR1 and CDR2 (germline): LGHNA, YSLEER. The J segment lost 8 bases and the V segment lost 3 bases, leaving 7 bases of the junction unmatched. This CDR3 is CASSHYGQGGDEQFF. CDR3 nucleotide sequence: TGCGCCAGCAGCCATTACGGACAGGGGGGGGATGAGCAGTTCTTC.

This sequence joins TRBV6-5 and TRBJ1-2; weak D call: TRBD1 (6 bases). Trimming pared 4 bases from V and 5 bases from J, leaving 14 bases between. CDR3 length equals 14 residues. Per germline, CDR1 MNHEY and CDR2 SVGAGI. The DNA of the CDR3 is TGTGCCAGCAGTTCGGCGACAGGCCTTTATGGCTACACCTTC. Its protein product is CASSSATGLYGYTF.